A single sample gave rise to the 5 T cell receptor beta chains below, sequenced in a study of OX40 agonist ivuxolimab in advanced cancers. Some clones are missing from TCRdb's copy, which holds only in-frame ones; the method was immunoSEQ multiplex PCR. The sample lists tens of thousands of clones, 70% to 90% occurring once. Sample: CD4+ or CD8+ T cells sorted from blood, taken in a trial of the OX40 agonist ivuxolimab. The receptor set was obtained from an adult with an advanced solid tumor such as melanoma, head and neck, liver or kidney cancer.

The chain couples TRBV7-8 to TRBJ2-5; 10 bases are shared with TRBD1. The junction had 2 bases not matched to a gene; V was cut back by 1 base and J by 3 bases. The germline V gene encodes CDR1 SGHVS and CDR2 FQNEAQ. This CDR3 contains 15 residues. DNA for the CDR3: TGTGCCAGCAGCTTAGGGGGGACAGGGGAAGAGACCCAGTACTTC. Its translation: CASSLGGTGEETQYF. Filled out from reference TRBV7-8 and TRBJ2-5, the complete variable domain reads GAGVSQSPRYKVAKRGQDVALRCDPISGHVSLFWYQQALGQGPEFLTYFQNEAQLDKSGLPSDRFFAERPEGSVSTLKIQRTQQEDSAVYLCASSLGGTGEETQYFGPGTRLLVL.

Comment on this clone: Additional DNA sequences in this sample encode the identical CDR3. The chain is built from TRBV15 and TRBJ1-3, with D uncertain. The CDR3 is 13 amino acids. Trimming removed 2 bases at V and 4 bases at J, with 6 bases between. Germline V CDR1 and CDR2: LNHNV, YYDKDF (reference sequence). The CDR3: CATSRPTGNTIYF. CDR3 sequence (DNA): TGTGCCACCAGCAGACCGACGGGAAACACCATATATTTT.

The sample holds one count of this clone. This CDR3 reads CASSQEDRRSFYGYTF. CDR3 DNA: TGTGCCAGCAGCCAAGAGGACCGTCGATCCTTCTATGGCTACACCTTC. V gene TRBV4-2 combines with J gene TRBJ1-2, with unresolved D. The CDR3 totals 16 residues. Between the trimmed V and J ends, which lost 0 bases and 4 bases, there was a span of 15 bases. Germline assignment: CDR1 LGHNA and CDR2 YNFKEQ.

This clone was recorded a few times. The rearrangement uses TRBV7-2 and TRBJ2-1, with 9 bases that match TRBD2. The CDR3 loop spans 15 amino acids. Losses at the gene ends were 3 bases for V and 7 bases for J; bases not matched to a gene: 7. Germline values: CDR1 SGHTA, CDR2 FQGNSA. The CDR3 coding sequence is TGTGCCAGCAGCTTTGGCGGGGGGGCGCGGAATGAGCAGTTCTTC. Amino acids: CASSFGGGARNEQFF. Filled out from reference TRBV7-2 and TRBJ2-1, the complete variable domain reads GAGVSQSPSNKVTEKGKDVELRCDPISGHTALYWYRQSLGQGLEFLIYFQGNSAPDKSGLPSDRFSAERTGGSVSTLTIQRTQQEDSAVYLCASSFGGGARNEQFFGPGTRLTVL.

This clone was counted only a few times. This chain links TRBV5-4 with TRBJ2-2, with D perhaps matching TRBD1 or TRBD2 (6 bases each). Germline V CDR1 and CDR2: SGHNT, YYREEE (reference sequence). The length of the CDR3 is 17 residues. V shed 1 base and J shed 5 bases, with 18 bases lying between them. CDR3 nucleotide sequence: TGTGCCAGCAGCTTGTCGGGATGGGGGGCCTCAACCGGGGAGCTGTTTTTT. Its translation is CASSLSGWGASTGELFF.